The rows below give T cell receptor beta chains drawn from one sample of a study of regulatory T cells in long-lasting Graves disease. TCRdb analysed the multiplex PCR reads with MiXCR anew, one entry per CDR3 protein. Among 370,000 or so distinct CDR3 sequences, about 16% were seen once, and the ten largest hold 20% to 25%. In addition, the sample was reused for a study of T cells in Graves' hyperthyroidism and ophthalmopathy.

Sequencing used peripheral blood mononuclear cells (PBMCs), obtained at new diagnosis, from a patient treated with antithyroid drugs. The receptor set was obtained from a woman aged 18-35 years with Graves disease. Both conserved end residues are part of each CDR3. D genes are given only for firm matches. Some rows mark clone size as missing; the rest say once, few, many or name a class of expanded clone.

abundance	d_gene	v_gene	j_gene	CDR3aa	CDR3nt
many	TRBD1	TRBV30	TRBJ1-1	CAWSVDRAAFF	TGTGCCTGGAGTGTAGACAGGGCAGCTTTCTTT
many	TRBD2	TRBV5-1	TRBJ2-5	CASSLVLGTTETQYF	TGCGCCAGCAGCTTGGTTTTAGGGACTACGGAGACCCAGTACTTC
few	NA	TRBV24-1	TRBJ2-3	CATSDLDSPNTQYF	TGTGCCACCAGTGACCTCGACAGTCCAAATACGCAGTATTTT
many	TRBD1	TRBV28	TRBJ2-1	CASTRPGQAGYNEQFF	TGTGCCAGCACTAGACCCGGACAGGCTGGATACAATGAGCAGTTCTTC
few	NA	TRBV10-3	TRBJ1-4	CAISDGATNEKLFF	TGTGCCATCAGTGACGGGGCAACTAATGAAAAACTGTTTTTT
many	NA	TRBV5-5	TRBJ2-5	CASSHGTGAFGDETQYF	TGTGCCAGCAGCCACGGCACGGGGGCGTTTGGAGATGAGACCCAGTACTTC
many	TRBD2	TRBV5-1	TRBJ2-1	CASSQEVGGLVSNEQFF	TGCGCCAGCAGCCAGGAGGTGGGAGGACTAGTGTCCAATGAGCAGTTCTTC
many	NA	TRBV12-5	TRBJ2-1	CASGLVRGGGRREQFF	TGTGCTAGTGGTTTGGTACGGGGCGGGGGCCGGCGGGAGCAGTTCTTC
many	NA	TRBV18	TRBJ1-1	CASSPLSHSGGTEAFF	TGTGCCAGCTCACCACTTAGTCACAGTGGGGGCACTGAAGCTTTCTTT
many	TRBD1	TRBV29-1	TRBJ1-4	CSVMTGGTTNEKLFF	TGCAGCGTCATGACAGGGGGTACAACTAATGAAAAACTGTTTTTT
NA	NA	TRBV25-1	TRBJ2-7	CAVKGYEQYF	TGTGCCGTGAAGGGCTACGAGCAGTACTTC
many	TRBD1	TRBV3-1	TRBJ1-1	CASSQEGTVAEAFF	TGTGCCAGCAGCCAAGAAGGGACAGTCGCTGAAGCTTTCTTT
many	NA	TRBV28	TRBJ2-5	CASRLAGYETQYF	TGTGCCAGCAGACTCGCCGGGTACGAGACCCAGTACTTC
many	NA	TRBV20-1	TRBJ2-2	CSARDPGNTGELFF	TGCAGTGCTAGAGACCCAGGGAACACCGGGGAGCTGTTTTTT
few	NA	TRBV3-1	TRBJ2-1	CASSRGALYNEQFF	TGTGCCAGCAGTCGGGGGGCTCTATACAATGAGCAGTTCTTC
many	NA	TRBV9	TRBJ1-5	CASSEAPSNQPQHF	TGTGCCAGCAGCGAAGCACCTAGCAATCAGCCCCAGCATTTT
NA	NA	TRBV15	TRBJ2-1	CATSRRGPPSSYNEQFF	TGTGCCACCAGCAGAAGAGGGCCCCCGAGCTCCTACAATGAGCAGTTCTTC
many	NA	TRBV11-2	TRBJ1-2	CASSTGQPHGYTF	TGTGCCAGCAGCACCGGACAGCCCCATGGCTACACCTTC
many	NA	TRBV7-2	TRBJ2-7	CASSLVGSITYEQYF	TGTGCCAGCAGCTTAGTGGGCAGTATCACCTACGAGCAGTACTTC
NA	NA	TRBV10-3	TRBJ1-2	CAISESRGPNYGYTF	TGTGCCATCAGTGAGTCGAGGGGTCCCAACTATGGCTACACCTTC
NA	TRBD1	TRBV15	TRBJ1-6	CATSGYRGRNSPLHF	TGTGCCACCAGCGGATACAGGGGACGGAATTCACCCCTCCACTTT
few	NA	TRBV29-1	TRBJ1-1	CSVFRTSSPEAFF	TGCAGCGTTTTTAGGACGTCGAGCCCTGAAGCTTTCTTT
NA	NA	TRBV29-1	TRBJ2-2	CSVRELGAGELFF	TGCAGCGTTCGGGAGCTCGGGGCCGGGGAGCTGTTTTTT